The entry that follows covers one TCR beta chain sequence. Its antigen is currently unknown. The data were obtained in a study of T cells in Graves' hyperthyroidism and ophthalmopathy. Study-level results: Among clonotypes expanded in thyroid above 0.001, most were also found in blood.

CDR3 size: 15 residues. Trimming took 4 bases from V and 6 from J; bases not matched to a gene: 9. The germline V gene has CDR1 SGHRS and CDR2 YFSETQ. With duration under 3 months, ophthalmopathy was active: Clinical Activity Score at least 3, NOSPECS at least 4. Uncontrolled infection, other autoimmune disease, pregnancy or lactation disqualified patients from enrolment. Thyroid ultrasound and orbital computed tomography, with clinical symptoms and serum thyroxine and TRAb, informed diagnoses. RNA transcripts provided the source from which TCR beta CDR3 regions were amplified. The TCR CDR3 first-round RT-PCR relied on the HTBI primer set. One entry per CDR3 protein, called by TCRdb with MiXCR from the multiplex PCR reads. Counted here are 490,000 or so distinct CDR3 sequences, 20% to 25% occurring once; the ten biggest clones make up approximately 49%.

The chain combines TRBV5-1 with TRBJ2-1, with 8 bases matching TRBD1. This receptor was obtained from a woman between 70 and 85 years old with Graves' ophthalmopathy. The sequenced sample consisted of blood. CDR3 DNA sequence: TGCGCCAGCAGCCACCGGTCCAGGGGGCTCAATGAGCAGTTCTTC. This encodes CASSHRSRGLNEQFF.